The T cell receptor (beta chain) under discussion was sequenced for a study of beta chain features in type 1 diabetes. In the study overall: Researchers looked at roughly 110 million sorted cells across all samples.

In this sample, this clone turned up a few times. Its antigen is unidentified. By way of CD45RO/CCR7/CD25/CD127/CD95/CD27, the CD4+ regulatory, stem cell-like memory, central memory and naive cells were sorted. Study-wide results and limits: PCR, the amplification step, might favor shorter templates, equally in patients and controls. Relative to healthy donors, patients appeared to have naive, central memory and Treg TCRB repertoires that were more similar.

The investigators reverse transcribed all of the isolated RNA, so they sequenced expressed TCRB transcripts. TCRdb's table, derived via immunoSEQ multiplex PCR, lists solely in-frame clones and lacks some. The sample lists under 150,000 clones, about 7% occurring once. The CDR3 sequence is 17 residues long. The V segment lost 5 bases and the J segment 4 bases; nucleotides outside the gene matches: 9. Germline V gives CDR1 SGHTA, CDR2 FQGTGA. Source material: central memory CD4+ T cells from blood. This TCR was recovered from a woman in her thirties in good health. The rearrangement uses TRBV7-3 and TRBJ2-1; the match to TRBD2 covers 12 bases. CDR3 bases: TGTGCCAGCAGCCCAAAGAGAGGACTAGCGGGATACAATGAGCAGTTCTTC. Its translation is CASSPKRGLAGYNEQFF. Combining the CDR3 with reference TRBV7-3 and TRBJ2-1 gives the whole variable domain GAGVSQTPSNKVTEKGKYVELRCDPISGHTALYWYRQSLGQGPEFLIYFQGTGAADDSGLPNDRFFAVRPEGSVSTLKIQRTERGDSAVYLCASSPKRGLAGYNEQFFGPGTRLTVL.